Detailed here is one T cell receptor (beta chain). In germline, CDR1 is SGHTA, CDR2 FQGNSA. The germline V and J ends were trimmed by 5 bases and 1 base, with 11 bases remaining between them. This CDR3 region has 14 residues. The data were produced by immunoSEQ multiplex PCR, yet TCRdb's version contains in-frame clones alone and is incomplete. The sample includes about 92,000 clones, around 90% of them seen just once. These data are taken from a study of T cell changes during pregnancy in multiple sclerosis. V is TRBV7-2 and J is TRBJ1-1; tentatively, D is TRBD1 (6 bases). The sequence was obtained from a female donor with multiple sclerosis, enrolled in a pregnancy study. The sample consisted of peripheral blood, taken in the first trimester of pregnancy. The CDR3 reads CASSTQTGNTEAFF. As DNA, the CDR3 is TGTGCCAGCAGCACGCAGACAGGGAACACTGAAGCTTTCTTT.